A single sample is the source of the 4 T cell receptor beta chains below, sequenced in a study of metastatic and nonmetastatic thyroid tumors. Using MiXCR, TCRdb reanalyzed the PCR reads. The data contain approximately 28,000 clones, around 25% of them singletons. No treatment had been given to any patient before thyroid surgery. The sequenced sample consisted of blood. Source of these receptors: a female donor with papillary thyroid cancer or a benign thyroid nodule (not recorded which). Some clones in this sample may be carry-over from other donors' samples.

The rearrangement uses TRBV20-1 and TRBJ1-2, with D maybe TRBD1 (5 bases). CDR3 length equals 14 residues. The V end was cut by 6 bases, the J end by 2 bases, with 16 bases between. Per the germline V gene, CDR1 is DFQATT and CDR2 is SNEGSKA (reference sequence). CDR3 bases: TGCAGTGCCGAGAGGGGCGGACCCAACTATGGCTACACCTTC. It codes for CSAERGGPNYGYTF.

V is TRBV6-1 and J is TRBJ2-7, with TRBD2 matching over 7 bases. Germline V gene lookup returns CDR1 MNHNS and CDR2 SASEGT. This CDR3 contains 15 residues. Losses at the gene ends were 2 bases for V and 6 bases for J; bases not matched to a gene: 10. The CDR3 is CASSERRESKGEQYF. The DNA of the CDR3 is TGTGCCAGCAGTGAAAGGCGGGAGAGTAAAGGCGAGCAGTACTTC.

There are a few counts of this clone. The V call is TRBV28, the J call TRBJ2-7; TRBD2 matches at 10 bases. This CDR3 has 16 amino acids. Germline V gene lookup returns CDR1 MDHEN and CDR2 SYDVKM. The V gene end was trimmed by 5 bases and the J gene end by 4 bases; junction bases not matched to a gene: 11. The CDR3 is CASSTSGRALNYEQYF. The CDR3 DNA sequence: TGTGCCAGCAGTACGAGCGGGAGGGCCCTTAATTACGAGCAGTACTTC.

This clone was found many times. The J gene is TRBJ1-3, the V gene TRBV19, with D tentatively TRBD1 (6 bases). The CDR3 has 17 residues. Between the trimmed V and J ends, which lost 6 bases and 4 bases, there was a span of 22 bases. The germline V gene has CDR1 LNHDA and CDR2 SQIVND (reference sequence). The CDR3 DNA is TGTGCCAGTAGCCCAACGGGACAAGCCTTTCGAGGAAACACCATATATTTT. Encoded protein: CASSPTGQAFRGNTIYF.